This TCR beta chain is drawn from a study of cytomegalovirus exposure and HLA in healthy donors. PCR primers comprised 60 Vbeta and 13 Jbeta primers. The protocol was immunoSEQ multiplex PCR, while the TCRdb copy is restricted to in-frame clones and leaves out a portion. The sample carries 150,000 to 200,000 clones, about 72% recorded once. Trimming removed 0 bases from V and 4 bases from J, with 10 bases in between. The germline gives CDR1 SGHDT, CDR2 YYEEEE. CDR3 length: 14 residues. The clonotype comes from a man aged 25 to 45 in good health and CMV-seropositive. Sequencing was performed on PBMCs. V usage is TRBV5-6 and J usage is TRBJ1-2; a weak D match, TRBD1 (5 bases). The CDR3 loop reads CASSLVGGGYGYTF. As DNA, the CDR3 is TGTGCCAGCAGCTTGGTCGGGGGGGGCTATGGCTACACCTTC. Using reference TRBV5-6 and TRBJ1-2 for the parts outside the CDR3, the full variable domain is DAGVTQSPTHLIKTRGQQVTLRCSPKSGHDTVSWYQQALGQGPQFIFQYYEEEERQRGNFPDRFSGHQFPNYSSELNVNALLLGDSALYLCASSLVGGGYGYTFGSGTRLTVV.